These 24 T cell receptor beta chains were sequenced from one sample in a study of cytomegalovirus exposure and HLA in healthy donors. The PCR made use of 60 Vbeta and 13 Jbeta primers. Sequencing used immunoSEQ multiplex PCR; TCRdb keeps in-frame clones, though not all of them. The sample yields some 150,000 clones, 70% to 80% seen once. Sequenced: PBMCs. The source is a young man in good health and CMV-seropositive.

CDR3 bases: TGTGCCAGCATCTCCCAAGGGGGTAGAAACATTCAGTACTTC. It encodes CASISQGGRNIQYF. The V and J genes are TRBV28 and TRBJ2-4, with D possibly matching TRBD1 (6 bases). V was pared by 7 bases and J by 6 bases, with 16 bases between. The CDR3 sequence is 14 residues long. The V gene's germline CDR1 is MDHEN and CDR2 SYDVKM. Supplemented by reference TRBV28 and TRBJ2-4, the full variable domain reads DVKVTQSSRYLVKRTGEKVFLECVQDMDHENMFWYRQDPGLGLRLIYFSYDVKMKEKGDIPEGYSVSREKKERFSLILESASTNQTSMYLCASISQGGRNIQYFGAGTRLSVL.

The chain links TRBV27 to TRBJ2-3, with D perhaps TRBD2 (6 bases). The CDR3 is 15 amino acids. Trimming removed 5 bases at V and 0 bases at J, with 12 bases between. CDR1 MNHEY and CDR2 SMNVEV come from the germline V gene (reference sequence). CDR3 in DNA: TGTGCCAGCAGTCCCATTCGGGGGAGCACAGATACGCAGTATTTT. It specifies CASSPIRGSTDTQYF.

The chain carries TRBV6-4 and TRBJ2-7; 9 bases align to TRBD1. The CDR3 sequence is 15 residues long. CDR1 and CDR2 from the germline V gene are MRHNA and SNTAGT. The V and J ends lost 6 bases and 6 bases, in that order; junction bases with no gene match: 12. CDR3: CASRKPRDRVAEQYF. The CDR3 DNA reads TGTGCCAGCAGGAAACCCCGGGACAGGGTGGCCGAGCAGTACTTC.

This chain uses TRBV5-1 with TRBJ2-7, with TRBD1 as a possible D gene (7 bases). Germline values: CDR1 SGHRS, CDR2 YFSETQ. The CDR3 has 15 residues. Between the trimmed V and J ends, which lost 3 bases and 2 bases, there was a span of 15 bases. The CDR3 region has the DNA TGCGCCAGCAGCTCAGGGGGGACGGGAACCTACGAGCAGTACTTC. This codes for CASSSGGTGTYEQYF.

The V call is TRBV10-3, the J call TRBJ2-3; 7 nucleotides line up with TRBD1. The CDR3 consists of 15 residues. Per germline, CDR1 ENHRY and CDR2 SYGVKD. The V gene end was trimmed by 7 bases and the J gene end by 4 bases; junction bases not matched to a gene: 11. CDR3 residues: CAITSGTDEADTQYF. The CDR3 coding sequence is TGTGCCATCACTTCCGGGACAGATGAGGCAGATACGCAGTATTTT.

CDR3 nucleotide sequence: TGCGCCAGCAGCTTAACAGGGTCCTACGAGCAGTACTTC. Translating gives CASSLTGSYEQYF. The rearrangement links TRBV5-1 to TRBJ2-7, with D maybe TRBD1 (6 bases). V lost 2 bases and J lost 1, with 7 bases in between. The CDR3 sequence is 13 residues long. Germline values: CDR1 SGHRS, CDR2 YFSETQ.

CDR3 DNA: TGCGCCAGCAGCAGACTAGCGGGGGGCGGTTCGGCAGATACGCAGTATTTT. Translated: CASSRLAGGGSADTQYF. The chain employs TRBV4-3 and TRBJ2-3; 13 bases agree with TRBD2. Germline CDR1 LGHNA, CDR2 YSLEER. CDR3 size: 17 residues. Unmatched junction bases numbered 9, after V lost 5 bases and J lost 4 bases.

CDR3 sequence: CASSLGRTGTTNEKLFF. In nucleotides, the CDR3 is TGTGCCAGCAGCTTAGGGCGGACAGGAACAACTAATGAAAAACTGTTTTTT. The V call is TRBV7-2, the J call TRBJ1-4; 7 bases match TRBD1. The CDR3 has 17 residues. V lost 1 base to trimming and J lost 0 bases; unmatched junction nucleotides: 5. CDR1 SGHTA and CDR2 FQGNSA come from the germline V gene.

J is TRBJ2-2 and V is TRBV4-1, with D perhaps TRBD2 (6 bases). Germline V CDR1 and CDR2: MGHRA, YSYEKL. V lost 1 base and J 3 bases, leaving 12 bases between the germline ends. The CDR3 runs to 16 residues. CDR3 nucleotide sequence: TGCGCCAGCAGCCAAGCCCGGGACTCAGACACCGGGGAGCTGTTTTTT. It is translated as CASSQARDSDTGELFF.

CDR3 coding DNA: TGTGCCAGCAGCTTGACGACAGGAAACATCTACGAGCAGTACTTC. As protein: CASSLTTGNIYEQYF. The V call is TRBV7-9, the J call TRBJ2-7, with D perhaps matching TRBD1 (6 bases). Germline CDR1 and CDR2: SEHNR and FQNEAQ (reference sequence). The CDR3 sequence is 15 residues long. Trimming took off 3 bases at V and 3 bases at J, with 15 bases between the two ends.

Of note for this clone: Other DNA sequences in this sample translate to the same CDR3. The J gene is TRBJ1-5, the V gene TRBV5-1; 7 positions match TRBD1. Germline CDR1 and CDR2: SGHRS and YFSETQ. CDR3 length: 15 amino acids. The junction had 6 bases not matched to a gene; V was cut back by 4 bases and J by 2 bases. CDR3 nucleotides: TGCGCCAGCAGCCCTGAGGGGGCGGGCAATCAGCCCCAGCATTTT. Protein product: CASSPEGAGNQPQHF.

The J gene is TRBJ1-1, the V gene TRBV4-1; 8 bases are shared with TRBD1. The CDR3 covers 17 residues. V lost 4 bases, J lost 1 base, and 11 bases stayed unmatched. Germline CDR1 is MGHRA and CDR2 is YSYEKL. The CDR3 nucleotides read TGCGCCAGCAGCCGAACTTCAGGGGGCGTTGGGAACACTGAAGCTTTCTTT. This gives the protein CASSRTSGGVGNTEAFF.

V usage is TRBV13 and J usage is TRBJ1-3; D uncertain. The germline V gene has CDR1 PRHDT and CDR2 FYEKMQ (reference sequence). V was trimmed by 1 base and J by 2 bases, leaving 9 bases between them. The CDR3 totals 15 residues. In nucleotides, the CDR3 is TGTGCCAGCAGCTTAGCGGAGCAGCCTGGAAACACCATATATTTT. Amino acids: CASSLAEQPGNTIYF.

J is TRBJ1-6 and V is TRBV2, with 9 bases lining up with TRBD1. V shed 10 bases and J 10 bases; nucleotides not matched to a gene: 8. The germline CDR1 and CDR2 sequences are SNHLY and FYNNEI. CDR3 length: 13 residues. CDR3 amino acids: CATNRDRESPLHF. In nucleotides, the CDR3 is TGTGCCACCAACCGGGACAGGGAATCACCCCTCCACTTT.

The chain uses TRBV6-5 and TRBJ2-2, with 7 bases aligning to TRBD1. After removal of 6 bases from V and 5 bases from J, the junction contained 9 bases not matched to a gene. The CDR3 sequence is 15 residues long. Germline CDR1 MNHEY, CDR2 SVGAGI. CDR3 sequence reads: CASRRQGGDTGELFF. The CDR3 DNA sequence: TGTGCCAGCAGAAGACAGGGTGGGGATACCGGGGAGCTGTTTTTT.

For this clone: The sample carries other DNA sequences with the same CDR3. The V and J genes are TRBV11-2 and TRBJ1-1; weak D call: TRBD1 (5 bases). Germline CDR1 is SGHAT and CDR2 is FQNNGV. The CDR3 has 15 amino acids. Trimming cost V 0 bases and J 1 base, with 9 bases left between them. CDR3 loop: CASSLEGAKNTEAFF. As DNA, the CDR3 is TGTGCCAGCAGCTTAGAAGGGGCGAAGAACACTGAAGCTTTCTTT. The full variable domain, with the rest looked up from reference TRBV11-2 and TRBJ1-1, is EAGVAQSPRYKIIEKRQSVAFWCNPISGHATLYWYQQILGQGPKLLIQFQNNGVVDDSQLPKDRFSAERLKGVDSTLKIQPAKLEDSAVYLCASSLEGAKNTEAFFGQGTRLTVV.

The chain has TRBV9 and TRBJ2-5, with 12 nucleotides matching TRBD2. CDR3 length equals 17 residues. Unmatched junction bases numbered 9, after V lost 4 bases and J lost 2 bases. CDR1 and CDR2 from the germline V gene are SGDLS and YYNGEE. This chain's CDR3 is CASSPEPLAGGQETQYF. Written as DNA, the CDR3 is TGTGCCAGCAGCCCCGAGCCCCTAGCGGGGGGGCAAGAGACCCAGTACTTC.

This sequence joins TRBV25-1 and TRBJ1-1; D not certain. CDR1 is MGHDK, CDR2 SYGVNS, per germline. The CDR3 sequence is 15 residues long. V was shortened by 2 bases and J by 0 bases, with 10 bases between the two germline ends. The CDR3 DNA follows: TGTGCCAGCAGTGAACCGGACGGGATGAACACTGAAGCTTTCTTT. Protein: CASSEPDGMNTEAFF.

V usage is TRBV5-4 and J usage is TRBJ2-3; the match to TRBD2 covers 8 bases. CDR1 and CDR2 from the germline V gene are SGHNT and YYREEE (reference sequence). With V trimmed by 0 bases and J by 5 bases, 2 bases remained unmatched. This CDR3 spans 14 amino acids. CDR3 sequence reads: CASSLAGGGDTQYF. The DNA of the CDR3 is TGTGCCAGCAGCTTGGCGGGGGGGGGAGATACGCAGTATTTT.

The V gene is TRBV10-1, the J gene TRBJ2-1, with TRBD2 identical over 9 bases. V trimming: 3 bases; J trimming: 13 bases; junction bases outside the gene matches: 1. The CDR3 spans 11 residues. CDR1 is WNHNN and CDR2 is SYGVQD in the germline V gene (reference sequence). The CDR3: CASSDGTSQFF. Written as DNA, the CDR3 is TGCGCCAGCAGTGACGGGACTAGCCAGTTCTTC.

The rearrangement joins TRBV2 to TRBJ2-2; 8 nucleotides align to TRBD2. J was trimmed by 1 base and V by 4 bases; bases with no gene match: 2. Germline V gives CDR1 SNHLY, CDR2 FYNNEI. The CDR3 consists of 15 residues. This CDR3 reads CASSGSGGNTGELFF. CDR3 bases: TGTGCCAGCAGTGGAAGCGGGGGGAACACCGGGGAGCTGTTTTTT.

The V call is TRBV5-1, the J call TRBJ2-2; a weak D match, TRBD1 (6 bases). The V end was cut by 5 bases, the J end by 6 bases, with 14 bases between. CDR3 length: 14 residues. Per germline, CDR1 SGHRS and CDR2 YFSETQ. This chain's CDR3 is CASRTTGTAGELFF. In nucleotides, the CDR3 is TGCGCCAGCAGAACTACAGGGACGGCCGGGGAGCTGTTTTTT.

As to this clone: In the same sample, other DNA sequences code for this CDR3. The chain is built from TRBV27 and TRBJ2-7; D unresolved. V was shortened by 2 bases and J by 0 bases, with 5 bases between the two germline ends. The CDR3 is 13 amino acids. Germline CDR1 MNHEY, CDR2 SMNVEV (reference sequence). The chain's CDR3 is CASSLAGSYEQYF. CDR3 DNA sequence: TGTGCCAGCAGTTTAGCCGGCTCCTACGAGCAGTACTTC.

For this clone: This specimen includes other DNA sequences encoding the same CDR3. This chain connects TRBV5-1 to TRBJ2-7; 7 nucleotides match TRBD1. V shed 0 bases and J 6 bases; nucleotides not matched to a gene: 0. CDR3 length equals 12 residues. Germline V gives CDR1 SGHRS, CDR2 YFSETQ. The CDR3 DNA follows: TGCGCCAGCAGCTTGGCAGGGGGCGAGCAGTACTTC. Translating it yields CASSLAGGEQYF.